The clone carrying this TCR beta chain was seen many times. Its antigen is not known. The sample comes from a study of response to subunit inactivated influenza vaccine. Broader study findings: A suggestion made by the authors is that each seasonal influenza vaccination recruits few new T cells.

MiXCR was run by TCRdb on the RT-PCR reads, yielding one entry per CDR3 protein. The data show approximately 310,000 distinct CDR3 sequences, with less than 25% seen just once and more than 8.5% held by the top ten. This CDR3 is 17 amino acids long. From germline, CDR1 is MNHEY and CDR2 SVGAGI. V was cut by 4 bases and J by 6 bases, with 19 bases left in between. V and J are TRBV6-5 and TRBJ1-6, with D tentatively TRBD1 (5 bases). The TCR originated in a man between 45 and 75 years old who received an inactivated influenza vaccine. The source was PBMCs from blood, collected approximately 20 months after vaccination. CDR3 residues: CASSSGAGIRGNSPLHF. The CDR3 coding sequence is TGTGCCAGCAGTTCCGGGGCAGGTATCCGGGGTAATTCACCCCTCCACTTT.